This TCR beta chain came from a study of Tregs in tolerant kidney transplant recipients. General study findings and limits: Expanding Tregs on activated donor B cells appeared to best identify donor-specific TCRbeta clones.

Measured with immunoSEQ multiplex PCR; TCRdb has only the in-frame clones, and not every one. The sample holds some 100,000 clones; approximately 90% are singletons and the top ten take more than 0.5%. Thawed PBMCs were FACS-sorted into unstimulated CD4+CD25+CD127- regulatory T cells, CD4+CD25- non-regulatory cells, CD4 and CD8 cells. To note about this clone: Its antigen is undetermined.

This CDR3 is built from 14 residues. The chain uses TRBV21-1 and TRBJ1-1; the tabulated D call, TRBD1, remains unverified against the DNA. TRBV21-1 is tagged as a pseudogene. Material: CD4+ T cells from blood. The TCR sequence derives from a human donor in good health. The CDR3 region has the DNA TGTGCCAGCAGCAAAGTAGATGTGGGGCAGGAAGCTTTCTTT. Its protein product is CASSKVDVGQEAFF.